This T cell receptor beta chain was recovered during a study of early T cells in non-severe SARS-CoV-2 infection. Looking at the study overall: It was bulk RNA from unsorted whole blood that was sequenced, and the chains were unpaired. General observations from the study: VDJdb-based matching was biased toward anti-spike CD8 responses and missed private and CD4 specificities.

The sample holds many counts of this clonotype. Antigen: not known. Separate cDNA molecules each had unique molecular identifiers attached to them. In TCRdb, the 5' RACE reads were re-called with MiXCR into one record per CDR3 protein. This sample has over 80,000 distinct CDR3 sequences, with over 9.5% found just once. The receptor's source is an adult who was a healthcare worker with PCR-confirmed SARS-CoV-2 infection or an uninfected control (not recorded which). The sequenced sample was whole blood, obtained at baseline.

The CDR3 reads CASSLSSSEYGYTF. DNA for the CDR3: TGTGCCAGCAGCTTAAGTAGTAGCGAATATGGCTACACCTTC. The chain links TRBV11-2 to TRBJ1-2; D unresolved. V shed 2 bases and J shed 5 bases, with 12 bases lying between them. The germline CDR1 and CDR2 sequences are SGHAT and FQNNGV. This CDR3 is built from 14 residues.